This T cell receptor beta chain is from a study of response to subunit inactivated influenza vaccine. A word on this clonotype: Antigen specificity is unknown.

Regarding the study as a whole: Few new T cells, the authors suggested, are recruited by each seasonal influenza vaccination.

With V trimmed by 5 bases and J by 7 bases, 8 bases remained unmatched. Germline CDR1 reads SGHVS; CDR2 reads FQNEAQ. The CDR3 has 16 residues. Using its own MiXCR run on the RT-PCR reads, TCRdb lists one record per CDR3 protein. Counted here are 600,000 to 850,000 distinct CDR3 sequences, roughly 15% occurring once; the ten biggest clones make up around 7.6%. The sequence came from a middle-aged man who received an inactivated influenza vaccine. The chain has TRBV7-8 and TRBJ2-3, with 14 positions matching TRBD2. Here the sequenced sample was PBMCs from blood, taken 14 to 15 days before vaccination. In DNA form, the CDR3 reads TGTGCCAGCAGCCAGGGACTAGCGGGGGCTACTCATACGCAGTATTTT. Translated: CASSQGLAGATHTQYF.